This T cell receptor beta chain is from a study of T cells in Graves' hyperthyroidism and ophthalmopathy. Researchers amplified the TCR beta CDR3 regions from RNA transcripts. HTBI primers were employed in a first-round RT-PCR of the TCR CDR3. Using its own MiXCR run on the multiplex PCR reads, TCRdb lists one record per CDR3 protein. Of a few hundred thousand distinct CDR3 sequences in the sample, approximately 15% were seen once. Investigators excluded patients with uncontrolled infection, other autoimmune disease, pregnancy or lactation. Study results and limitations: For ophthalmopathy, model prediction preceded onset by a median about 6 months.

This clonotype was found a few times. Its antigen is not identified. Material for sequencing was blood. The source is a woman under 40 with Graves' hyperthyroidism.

CDR3 protein: CAISESKTEAFF. In DNA form, the CDR3 reads TGTGCCATCAGTGAGTCGAAGACTGAAGCTTTCTTT. The genes are TRBV10-3 and TRBJ1-1; D uncertain. Looked up from germline, CDR1 is ENHRY and CDR2 is SYGVKD. The V gene lost 0 bases and the J gene lost 5 bases, with 4 bases spanning the gap. This CDR3 is 12 amino acids long.